Below are 11 T cell receptor beta chains sequenced from a single sample in a study of response to subunit inactivated influenza vaccine. TCRdb re-analysed the RT-PCR reads in MiXCR, keeping a single row per CDR3 protein. The sample lists approximately 480,000 distinct CDR3 sequences, 9.5% to 12% occurring once. Source: PBMCs from blood, taken more than 35 days after vaccination. The receptors were gathered from a man between 50 and 59 years old who received an inactivated influenza vaccine.

This clonotype was seen ten or more times. The chain is built from TRBV7-2 and TRBJ2-4; D may be TRBD1 (5 bases). The CDR3 is 17 amino acids. V lost 4 bases and J lost 0, with 16 bases in between. Germline V gene data show CDR1 as SGHTA and CDR2 as FQGNSA. CDR3 nucleotide sequence: TGTGCCAGCAGCTCCCCCAAGGGGATCCTAGCCAAAAACATTCAGTACTTC. Translation: CASSSPKGILAKNIQYF.

About this clonotype itself: An end of the junction does not agree with germline; a read error may underlie this. This chain joins TRBV5-1 and TRBJ2-7, with a weak D call TRBD2 (6 bases). CDR3 length: 14 amino acids. The germline CDR1 and CDR2 sequences are SGHRS and YFSETQ. This CDR3 is CASSFPGRSYEQNF. Here the CDR3 DNA reads TGCGCCAGCAGCTTTCCCGGGAGAAGCTACGAGCAGAACTTC.

This sequence joins TRBV7-9 and TRBJ1-1; 12 bases align to TRBD1. The CDR3 has 16 residues. Unmatched junction bases numbered 3, after V lost 4 bases and J lost 0 bases. The germline V gene has CDR1 SEHNR and CDR2 FQNEAQ (reference sequence). CDR3 in amino acids: CASSWGQGAMNTEAFF. In DNA, the CDR3 is TGTGCCAGCAGCTGGGGACAGGGGGCGATGAACACTGAAGCTTTCTTT.

This clonotype was observed a few times. The chain combines TRBV6-2 or TRBV6-3 with TRBJ2-1; 7 nucleotides agree with TRBD2. CDR3 size: 13 residues. Germline values: CDR1 MNHEY, CDR2 SVGEGT. V was pared by 10 bases and J by 8 bases, with 11 bases of the junction left unmatched. The CDR3: CATYGLAEDEQFF. For the CDR3, the DNA is TGTGCCACCTACGGGCTAGCGGAAGATGAGCAGTTCTTC.

This clonotype has a count of ten or more. This rearrangement joins TRBV28 to TRBJ2-1, with 7 bases identical to TRBD2. Germline-derived CDR1 and CDR2 are MDHEN and SYDVKM. The CDR3 runs to 15 residues. Unmatched junction bases numbered 9, after V lost 5 bases and J lost 5 bases. CDR3 in DNA: TGTGCCAGCAGTGCCCTAGCGGTTCGAAACAATGAGCAGTTCTTC. Its translation is CASSALAVRNNEQFF. The whole variable domain, remainder taken from reference TRBV28 and TRBJ2-1, is DVKVTQSSRYLVKRTGEKVFLECVQDMDHENMFWYRQDPGLGLRLIYFSYDVKMKEKGDIPEGYSVSREKKERFSLILESASTNQTSMYLCASSALAVRNNEQFFGPGTRLTVL.

This clonotype was recorded at least ten times. This chain connects TRBV7-2 to TRBJ2-5, with a weak D call TRBD1 (6 bases). With 5 bases removed from V and 7 bases from J, the gap between germline ends came to 20 bases. Germline V gives CDR1 SGHTA, CDR2 FQGNSA. There are 15 residues in the CDR3. CDR3 sequence (DNA): TGTGCCAGCAGCCCGCAGGGGACGGGCTTTTCGACCCAGTACTTC. As protein: CASSPQGTGFSTQYF.

There are many counts of this clonotype. The rearrangement uses TRBV20-1 and TRBJ2-1; 12 nucleotides match TRBD2. From germline, CDR1 is DFQATT and CDR2 SNEGSKA (reference sequence). The CDR3 covers 14 residues. The trim removed 5 bases at V and 6 bases at J, leaving 5 bases unmatched. CDR3 DNA sequence: TGCAGTGCTTCCGGGACTAGCGGGCTCAATGAGCAGTTCTTC. Encoded protein: CSASGTSGLNEQFF.

In its sample, this clonotype was seen a few times. The rearrangement joins TRBV6-5 to TRBJ1-2; TRBD1 might be the D (5 bases). V gave up 2 bases and J gave up 8 bases, with 12 bases separating them. CDR1 and CDR2 from the germline V gene are MNHEY and SVGAGI. The CDR3 sequence is 13 residues long. CDR3 amino acids: CASSYEAGRGYTF. CDR3 in DNA: TGTGCCAGCAGTTACGAGGCAGGGCGCGGCTACACCTTC.

V and J are TRBV6-1 and TRBJ2-1; 11 bases are shared with TRBD2. CDR1 and CDR2 (germline): MNHNS, SASEGT. With V trimmed by 5 bases and J by 9 bases, 9 bases remained unmatched. The CDR3 runs to 15 residues. The CDR3 DNA follows: TGTGCCAGCAGTCCCCGGACTAGCGGGCTATCTGAGCAGTTCTTC. It specifies CASSPRTSGLSEQFF.

The chain employs TRBV6-5 and TRBJ2-3, with D perhaps TRBD2 (7 bases). CDR3 length: 15 amino acids. Trimming took 0 bases from V and 4 from J, leaving 11 bases between them. CDR1 MNHEY and CDR2 SVGAGI come from the germline V gene. The DNA for the CDR3 is TGTGCCAGCAGTTACTCGGGGGGGCGGTCAGATACGCAGTATTTT. It encodes CASSYSGGRSDTQYF.

This clonotype was observed at least ten times. The DNA of the CDR3 is TGTGCCATCACTAGTGGCAGGGTCCACAATCAGCCCCAGCATTTT. Encoded protein: CAITSGRVHNQPQHF. This chain connects TRBV10-3 to TRBJ1-5; D perhaps matches TRBD1 (5 bases). Germline lookup yields CDR1 ENHRY and CDR2 SYGVKD. V was trimmed by 7 bases and J by 3 bases, leaving 16 bases between them. The CDR3 totals 15 residues.